This T cell receptor (beta chain) comes out of a study of T cells after yellow fever vaccination. Points from the study as a whole: Reappearance after the booster was observed for most primary-vaccination clones (roughly 96% CD4, about 86% CD8). Weaker, the secondary response had a peak occurring faster, on day 5 versus 15. Researchers cautioned that FACS-sorted repertoires could harbor abundant clonotypes contaminating from the bulk population.

As concerns this clonotype: Its specificity is unknown.

The CDR3 sequence is 17 residues long. With 5 bases removed from V and 4 bases from J, the gap between germline ends came to 21 bases. They built TCR cDNA with 5'RACE template switching, a step that put in a universal primer site and UMIs. TCRdb re-analysed the 5' RACE reads in MiXCR, keeping a single row per CDR3 protein. The data hold hundreds of thousands of distinct CDR3 sequences, with around an eighth observed a single time. V usage is TRBV12-3 or TRBV12-4 and J usage is TRBJ1-5, with D unclear. The sample in question was PBMCs, obtained on the day of the yellow fever booster vaccination. The sequence was collected from a man aged 25 to 40 who received the YFV17D yellow fever vaccine. The CDR3 region is CASSIRTDFSRNQPQHF. The CDR3 DNA follows: TGTGCCAGCAGTATACGGACCGACTTTAGTCGGAATCAGCCCCAGCATTTT.